This T cell receptor beta chain was obtained from a study of CD8 T cells in Susac syndrome. High-throughput TCR beta sequencing covered peripheral CD8+ and CD4+ T cells. Germline loops: CDR1 SGHTA, CDR2 FQGNSA. The CDR3 contains 15 residues. After removal of 5 bases from V and 6 bases from J, the junction contained 7 bases not matched to a gene. Random hexamers were used to reverse transcribe the RNA input (0.5 to 1 ug). TCRdb re-called the immunoSEQ multiplex PCR reads with MiXCR, one entry per CDR3 protein. The sample has over 95,000 distinct CDR3 sequences; roughly 91% are singletons. The sample taken for sequencing was CD4+ T cells from PBMCs. The chain has TRBV7-2 and TRBJ1-6, with 7 bases matching TRBD1. This TCR was sampled from a human donor in good health. The CDR3 region has the DNA TGTGCCAGCAGCCCTCGGGGACAGCTTAATTCACCCCTCCACTTT. This translates into CASSPRGQLNSPLHF.